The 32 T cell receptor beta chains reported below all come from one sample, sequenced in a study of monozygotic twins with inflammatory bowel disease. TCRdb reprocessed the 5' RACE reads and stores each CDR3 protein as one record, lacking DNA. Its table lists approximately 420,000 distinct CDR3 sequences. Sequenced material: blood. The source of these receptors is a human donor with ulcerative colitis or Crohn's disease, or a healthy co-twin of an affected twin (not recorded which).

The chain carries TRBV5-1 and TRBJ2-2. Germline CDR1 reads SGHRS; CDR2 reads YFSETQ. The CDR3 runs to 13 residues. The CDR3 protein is CASRSVVAGELFF.

CDR3 loop: CASLGTGELFF. This chain connects TRBV28 to TRBJ2-2. The CDR3 has 11 residues. The germline gives CDR1 MDHEN, CDR2 SYDVKM.

The CDR3 here is CASSISGLDNEQFF. J is TRBJ2-1 and V is TRBV7-3; TCRdb lists TRBD2, though no DNA is available to test this call. This CDR3 is built from 14 residues. Germline V CDR1 and CDR2: SGHTA, FQGTGA.

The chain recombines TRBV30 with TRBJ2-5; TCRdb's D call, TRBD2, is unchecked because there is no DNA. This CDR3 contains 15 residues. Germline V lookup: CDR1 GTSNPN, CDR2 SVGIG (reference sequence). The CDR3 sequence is CAHTLGGRASETQYF.

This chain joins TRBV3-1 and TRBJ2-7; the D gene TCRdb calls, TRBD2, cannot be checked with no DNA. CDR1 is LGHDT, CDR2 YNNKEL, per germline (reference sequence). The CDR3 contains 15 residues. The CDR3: CASSQDKRRSYEQYF.

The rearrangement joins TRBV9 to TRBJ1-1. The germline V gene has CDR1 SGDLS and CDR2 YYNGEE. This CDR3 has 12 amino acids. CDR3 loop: CASSVATSGAFF.

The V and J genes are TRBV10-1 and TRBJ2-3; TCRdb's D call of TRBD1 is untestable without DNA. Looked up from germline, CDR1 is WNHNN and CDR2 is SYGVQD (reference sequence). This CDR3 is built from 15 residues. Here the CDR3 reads CASSGKEGGPNTQYF.

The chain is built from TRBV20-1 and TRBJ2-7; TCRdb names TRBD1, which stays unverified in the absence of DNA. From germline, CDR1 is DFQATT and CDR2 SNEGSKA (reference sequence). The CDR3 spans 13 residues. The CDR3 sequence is CSAAQIGKYEQYF.

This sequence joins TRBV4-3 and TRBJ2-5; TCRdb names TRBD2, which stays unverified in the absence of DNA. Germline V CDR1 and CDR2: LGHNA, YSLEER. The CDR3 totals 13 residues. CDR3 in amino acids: CASSGRETETQYF.

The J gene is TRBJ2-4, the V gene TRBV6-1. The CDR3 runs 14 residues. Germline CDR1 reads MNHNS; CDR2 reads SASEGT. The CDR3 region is CASSLTHGKNIQYF.

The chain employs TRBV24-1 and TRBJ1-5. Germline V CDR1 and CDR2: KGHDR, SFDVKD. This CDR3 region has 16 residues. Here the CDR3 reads CANPYGPAYSNQPQHF.

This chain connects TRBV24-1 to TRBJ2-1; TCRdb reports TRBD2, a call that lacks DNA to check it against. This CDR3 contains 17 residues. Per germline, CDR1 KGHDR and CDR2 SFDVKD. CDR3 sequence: CATSDWGSGSSYNEQFF.

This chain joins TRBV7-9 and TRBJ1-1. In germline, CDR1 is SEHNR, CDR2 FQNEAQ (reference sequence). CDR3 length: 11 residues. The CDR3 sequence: CASSLGREAFF.

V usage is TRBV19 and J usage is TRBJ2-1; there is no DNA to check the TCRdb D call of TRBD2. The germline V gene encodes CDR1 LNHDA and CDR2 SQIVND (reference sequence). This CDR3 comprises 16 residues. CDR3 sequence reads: CASSGGPSGVYNEQFF. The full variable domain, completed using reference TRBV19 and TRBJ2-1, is DGGITQSPKYLFRKEGQNVTLSCEQNLNHDAMYWYRQDPGQGLRLIYYSQIVNDFQKGDIAEGYSVSREKKESFPLTVTSAQKNPTAFYLCASSGGPSGVYNEQFFGPGTRLTVL.

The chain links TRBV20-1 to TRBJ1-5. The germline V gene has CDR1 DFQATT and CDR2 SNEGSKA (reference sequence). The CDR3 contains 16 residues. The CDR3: CSARDSLDRGNQPQHF.

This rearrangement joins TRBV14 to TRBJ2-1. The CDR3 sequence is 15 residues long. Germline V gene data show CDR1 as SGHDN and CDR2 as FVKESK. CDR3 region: CASSQQRGLFNEQFF. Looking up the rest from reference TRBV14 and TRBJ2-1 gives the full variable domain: EAGVTQFPSHSVIEKGQTVTLRCDPISGHDNLYWYRRVMGKEIKFLLHFVKESKQDESGMPNNRFLAERTGGTYSTLKVQPAELEDSGVYFCASSQQRGLFNEQFFGPGTRLTVL.

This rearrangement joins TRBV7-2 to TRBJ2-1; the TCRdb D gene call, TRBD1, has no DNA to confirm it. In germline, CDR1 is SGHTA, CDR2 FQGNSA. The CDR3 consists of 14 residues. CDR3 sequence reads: CASSYRQQGNEQFF.

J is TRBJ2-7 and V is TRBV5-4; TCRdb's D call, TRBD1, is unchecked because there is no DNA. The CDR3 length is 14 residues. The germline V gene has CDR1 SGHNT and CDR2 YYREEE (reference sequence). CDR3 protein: CASSLDGRDYEQYF.

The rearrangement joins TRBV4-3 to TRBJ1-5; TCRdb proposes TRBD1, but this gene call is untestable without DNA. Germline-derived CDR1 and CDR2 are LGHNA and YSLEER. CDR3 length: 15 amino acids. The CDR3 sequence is CASSRDRGHRQPQHF.

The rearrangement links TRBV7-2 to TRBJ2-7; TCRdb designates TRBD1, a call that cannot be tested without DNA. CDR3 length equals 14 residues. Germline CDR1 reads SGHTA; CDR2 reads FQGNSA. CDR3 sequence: CASSTGPSSYEQYF. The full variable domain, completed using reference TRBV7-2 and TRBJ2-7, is GAGVSQSPSNKVTEKGKDVELRCDPISGHTALYWYRQSLGQGLEFLIYFQGNSAPDKSGLPSDRFSAERTGGSVSTLTIQRTQQEDSAVYLCASSTGPSSYEQYFGPGTRLTVT.

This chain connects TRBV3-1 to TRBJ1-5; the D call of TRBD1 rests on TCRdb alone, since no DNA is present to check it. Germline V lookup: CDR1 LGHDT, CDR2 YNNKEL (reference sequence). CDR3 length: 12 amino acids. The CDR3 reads CASGGLAQPQHF.

CDR3 amino acids: CASSSPPQGLYEQYF. This chain joins TRBV27 and TRBJ2-7; TCRdb lists TRBD1, though no DNA is available to test this call. The CDR3 is 15 residues long. The V gene's germline CDR1 is MNHEY and CDR2 SMNVEV (reference sequence).

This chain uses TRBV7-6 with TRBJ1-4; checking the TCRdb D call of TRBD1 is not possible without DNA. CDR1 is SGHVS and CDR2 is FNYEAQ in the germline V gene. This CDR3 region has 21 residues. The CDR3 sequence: CASSLADRGSLSPTRNEKLFF.

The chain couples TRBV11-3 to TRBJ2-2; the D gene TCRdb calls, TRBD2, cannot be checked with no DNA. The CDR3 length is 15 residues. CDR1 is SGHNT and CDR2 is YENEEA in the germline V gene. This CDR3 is CASSKSGSNTGELFF.

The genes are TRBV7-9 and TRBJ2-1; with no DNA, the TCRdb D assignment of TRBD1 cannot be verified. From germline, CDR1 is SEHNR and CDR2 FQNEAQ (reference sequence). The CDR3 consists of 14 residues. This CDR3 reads CASSLGDRAFRQFF.

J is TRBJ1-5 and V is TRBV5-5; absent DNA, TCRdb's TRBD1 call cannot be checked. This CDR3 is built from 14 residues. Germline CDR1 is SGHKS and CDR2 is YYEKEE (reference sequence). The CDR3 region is CASSSTGGRQPQHF.

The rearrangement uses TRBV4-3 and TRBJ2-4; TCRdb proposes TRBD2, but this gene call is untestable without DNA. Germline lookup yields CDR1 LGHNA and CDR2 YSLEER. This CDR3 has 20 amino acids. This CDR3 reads CASSQEPGLAGQLAKNIQYF.

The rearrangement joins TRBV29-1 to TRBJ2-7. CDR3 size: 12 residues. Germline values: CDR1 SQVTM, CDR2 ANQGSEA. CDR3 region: CSVARGSYEQYF.

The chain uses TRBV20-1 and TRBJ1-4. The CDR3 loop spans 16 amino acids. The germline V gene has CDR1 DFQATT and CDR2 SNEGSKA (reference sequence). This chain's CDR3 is CSARDLPGRASEKLFF.

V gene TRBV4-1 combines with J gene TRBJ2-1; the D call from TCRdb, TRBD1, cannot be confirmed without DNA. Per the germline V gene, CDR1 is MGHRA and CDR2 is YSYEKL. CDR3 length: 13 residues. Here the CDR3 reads CASSQVPGYEQFF.

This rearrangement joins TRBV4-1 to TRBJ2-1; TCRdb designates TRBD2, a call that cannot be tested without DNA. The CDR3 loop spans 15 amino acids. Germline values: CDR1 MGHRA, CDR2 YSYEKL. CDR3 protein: CASSQKGPNYNEQFF.

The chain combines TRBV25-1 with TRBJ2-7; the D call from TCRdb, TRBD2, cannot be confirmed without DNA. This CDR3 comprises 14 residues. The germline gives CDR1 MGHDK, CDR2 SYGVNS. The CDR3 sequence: CASQVSGQGYEQYF.